These T cell receptor beta chains were read from a single sample in a study of blood T cell repertoires in COVID-19. Assay used: immunoSEQ multiplex PCR; TCRdb lists only in-frame clones, some missing. The data contain fewer than 250,000 clones, approximately 90% of them singletons. Input material: PBMCs or T cells enriched from blood (not recorded which). These receptors originate from a woman under 40 with acute COVID-19. CDR3s include the opening cysteine and the closing phenylalanine or tryptophan. A D gene is named only where the DNA matches it firmly. Clone sizes are given selectively: once, few, many, or a class where the clone is expanded.

TRBD2,-,TRBJ2-1,TRBV3-1/TRBV3-2,TGTGCCAGCAGAACCCATCCCACTAGCGGGGTCACCTACAATGAGCAGTTCTTC,CASRTHPTSGVTYNEQFF
-,-,TRBJ1-3,TRBV30,TGTGCCTGGAGTGCCAGGAACTCTGGAAACACCATATATTTT,CAWSARNSGNTIYF
-,-,TRBJ1-4,TRBV6-5,TGTGCCAGCAGTTACGAGGGAACGGGCATCAAACTGTTTTTT,CASSYEGTGIKLFF
-,-,TRBJ2-7,TRBV18,TGTGCCAGCTCACCCGAAGCGGGTGCATCCTACGAGCAGTACTTC,CASSPEAGASYEQYF
-,-,TRBJ1-4,TRBV3-1/TRBV3-2,TGTGCCAGCAGCCTTACTAGCCACTACCTGAATGAAAAACTGTTTTTT,CASSLTSHYLNEKLFF
TRBD2,-,TRBJ2-7,TRBV6-5,TGTGCCAGCAATTTACTAGCGGGGGGCTACGAGCAGTACTTC,CASNLLAGGYEQYF
-,-,TRBJ1-5,TRBV5-5,TGTGCCAGCAGCTTGTTTCTGTCAGGAAATCAGCCCCAGCATTTT,CASSLFLSGNQPQHF
-,-,TRBJ2-2,TRBV5-1,TGCGCCAGCAGCCTGAGCACCGGGGAGCTGTTTTTT,CASSLSTGELFF
-,once,TRBJ2-7,TRBV19,TGTGCCAGTAGTATAGGTGGGGGGAGCTACGAGCAGTACTTC,CASSIGGGSYEQYF
-,-,TRBJ1-1,TRBV7-6,TGTGCCAGCAGCCTACGAACCGGGAAAGGGACTGAAGCTTTCTTT,CASSLRTGKGTEAFF
-,-,TRBJ2-2,TRBV2,TGTGCCAGCAGTATTGAACAGGGCGCCGGGGAGCTGTTTTTT,CASSIEQGAGELFF
-,-,TRBJ1-2,TRBV4-2,TGTGCCAGCAGCCAAGATTCTACAGGGCGAGTTTATGGCTACACCTTC,CASSQDSTGRVYGYTF
TRBD1,-,TRBJ1-1,TRBV18,TGTGCCAGCTCACCGAATTTCCGACAGGGGACTACTGAAGCTTTCTTT,CASSPNFRQGTTEAFF
TRBD2,-,TRBJ2-1,TRBV2,TGTGCCAGCAGTGAGACTAGCGGGGTTTTTTACAATGAGCAGTTCTTC,CASSETSGVFYNEQFF
TRBD1,-,TRBJ1-5,TRBV5-6,TGTGCCAGCAGCCTAGGACAGGGAGGTCAGCCCCAGCATTTT,CASSLGQGGQPQHF
TRBD2,once,TRBJ2-2,TRBV19,TGTGCCAGTAGGATTAGCGGGGGGGCCGGGGAGCTGTTTTTT,CASRISGGAGELFF
-,-,TRBJ1-5,TRBV27,TGTGCCAGCAGAAAAGGGGTCGTCGGCAATCAGCCCCAGCATTTT,CASRKGVVGNQPQHF
-,-,TRBJ2-3,TRBV19,TGTGCCAGTAGAGAGGAGGGGGCAGTGCCAGATACGCAGTATTTT,CASREEGAVPDTQYF
-,-,TRBJ1-1,TRBV7-2,TGTGCCAGCAGCTTAGTCTTCCCCCCGGCTTTCTTT,CASSLVFPPAFF
-,-,TRBJ2-7,TRBV18,TGTGCCAGCTCAGGGGGCTCCTACTACGAGCAGTACTTC,CASSGGSYYEQYF
-,-,TRBJ1-4,TRBV5-8,TGTGCCAGCCACTCGGGGGATCCCTCAACTAATGAAAAACTGTTTTTT,CASHSGDPSTNEKLFF
TRBD1,-,TRBJ1-3,TRBV19,TGTGCCAGTAGTAACCGGGACAGGGGGTCGCTCTCTGGAAACACCATATATTTT,CASSNRDRGSLSGNTIYF
-,-,TRBJ1-1,TRBV12-3/TRBV12-4,TGTGCCAGCAGTTTAGCGGTTGGAGGAGAAGCTTTCTTT,CASSLAVGGEAFF
TRBD2,-,TRBJ2-3,TRBV4-1,TGCGCCAGCAGCCAGGGACTAGCGGGGGGAATCACAGATACGCAGTATTTT,CASSQGLAGGITDTQYF
-,-,TRBJ1-3,TRBV18,TGTGCCAGCTCTCAGAATCCCGGACTAGAAAACACCATATATTTT,CASSQNPGLENTIYF
-,-,TRBJ1-1,TRBV7-2,TGTGCCAGCAGACCCCAACACGATAACACTGAAGCTTTCTTT,CASRPQHDNTEAFF
TRBD1,-,TRBJ1-2,TRBV13,TGTGCCAGCAGCCTACGGGACAGGGGGAACTATGGCTACACCTTC,CASSLRDRGNYGYTF
-,-,TRBJ2-2,TRBV6-5,TGTGCCAGCAGTTACCTGGAGGCCGGGGAGCTGTTTTTT,CASSYLEAGELFF
TRBD2,once,TRBJ2-1,TRBV6-5,TGTGCCAGTCGAAGCGGGGCCTCCTACAATGAGCAGTTCTTC,CASRSGASYNEQFF
-,-,TRBJ2-5,TRBV6-1,TGTGCCAGCAGTGAAATAGACCAAGAGACCCAGTACTTC,CASSEIDQETQYF
TRBD1,once,TRBJ1-1,TRBV7-8,TGTGCCAGCAGCTTAGAGGCAGGGGGCTTTCGTGAATTGAAAGCTTTCTTT,CASSLEAGGFRELKAFF
-,few,TRBJ1-1,TRBV7-6,TGTGCCAGCAGCTCGCAGGGTCGAACTGAAGCTTTCTTT,CASSSQGRTEAFF
-,-,TRBJ2-2,TRBV7-9,TGTGCCAGCAGCTTACAACAGAACACCGGGGAGCTGTTTTTT,CASSLQQNTGELFF
TRBD1,-,TRBJ1-2,TRBV19,TGTGCCAGTAGTAACAGTGGACAGGGATCTAACTATGGCTACACCTTC,CASSNSGQGSNYGYTF
TRBD2,-,TRBJ2-2,TRBV7-2,TGTGCCAGCAGTTATAGCGGGGGGGCCGCCGGGGAGCTGTTTTTT,CASSYSGGAAGELFF
-,-,TRBJ1-5,TRBV4-1,TGCGCCAGCAGCCACCACTCAAGGGGGAGTAGCAATCAGCCCCAGCATTTT,CASSHHSRGSSNQPQHF
-,-,TRBJ2-7,TRBV5-4,TGTGCCAGCAGCTACGGACTCCGGGCACGGAGGGACGAGCAGTACTTC,CASSYGLRARRDEQYF
-,-,TRBJ1-2,TRBV4-1,TGCGCCAGCAGCCAAGATTGGGGCACTACTCAAGGGTTGAGGAGGGTTGATGGCTACACCTTC,CASSQDWGTTQGLRRVDGYTF
TRBD1,-,TRBJ1-5,TRBV15,TGTGCCACCAGCAGACCACCTACGCGACAGGGGATCGATCAGCCCCAGCATTTT,CATSRPPTRQGIDQPQHF
TRBD1,-,TRBJ2-7,TRBV11-2,TGTGCCAGCAGCTTGGACAGGGTAATTTACGAGCAGTACTTC,CASSLDRVIYEQYF
-,-,TRBJ1-2,TRBV7-9,TGTGCCAGCAGCTTTACAGTGGTCTATGGCTACACCTTC,CASSFTVVYGYTF
-,-,TRBJ1-1,TRBV6-2/TRBV6-3,TGTGCCAGCAGTTGGGAGGGGGCTGAAGCTTTCTTT,CASSWEGAEAFF
-,-,TRBJ1-2,TRBV10-1,TGCGCCAGCAGTGAGTGGTGTAGGGGCGGGGGTGGCTACACCTTC,CASSEWCRGGGGYTF
-,-,TRBJ2-5,TRBV11-2,TGTGCCAGCAGAGACAGGAATCAAGAGACCCAGTACTTC,CASRDRNQETQYF
-,-,TRBJ1-4,TRBV19,TGTGCCCTCCGCCGGACAGTCAATGAAAAACTGTTTTTT,CALRRTVNEKLFF
-,-,TRBJ2-1,TRBV25-1,TGTGCCAGCAGTGCAGGAAATGAGCAGTTCTTC,CASSAGNEQFF
-,-,TRBJ1-1,TRBV10-3,TGTGCCATCAGGAACGTTCGGGGAAACACTGAAGCTTTCTTT,CAIRNVRGNTEAFF
-,-,TRBJ1-6,TRBV2,TGTGCCAGCAGAGGCAGGGGAGGGTTCTCCTATAATTCACCCCTCCACTTT,CASRGRGGFSYNSPLHF
TRBD2,-,TRBJ2-1,TRBV15,TGTGCCACCAGCAGAGCCTCGACTAGCGGGGAGACATACAATGAGCAGTTCTTC,CATSRASTSGETYNEQFF
-,few,TRBJ1-5,TRBV6-2/TRBV6-3,TGTGCCAGCAGTTCCACAGGGTATGAAGGCAATCAGCCCCAGCATTTT,CASSSTGYEGNQPQHF
TRBD1,-,TRBJ2-5,TRBV19,TGTGCCAGTAGTATAGGACAGGGGGCTTATGAGACCCAGTACTTC,CASSIGQGAYETQYF